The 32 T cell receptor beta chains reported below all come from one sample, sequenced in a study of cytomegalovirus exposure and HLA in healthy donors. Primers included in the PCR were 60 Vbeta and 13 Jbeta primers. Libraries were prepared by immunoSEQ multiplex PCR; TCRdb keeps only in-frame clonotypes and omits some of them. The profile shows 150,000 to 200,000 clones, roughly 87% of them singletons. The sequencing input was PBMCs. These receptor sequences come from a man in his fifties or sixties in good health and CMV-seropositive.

CDR3 loop: CASSDPGPFGYTF. The CDR3 DNA sequence: TGTGCCAGCAGTGATCCAGGCCCTTTTGGCTACACCTTC. V is TRBV2 and J is TRBJ1-2; D gene uncertain. CDR3 size: 13 residues. Germline CDR1 SNHLY, CDR2 FYNNEI. Trimming took off 3 bases at V and 7 bases at J, with 12 bases between the two ends.

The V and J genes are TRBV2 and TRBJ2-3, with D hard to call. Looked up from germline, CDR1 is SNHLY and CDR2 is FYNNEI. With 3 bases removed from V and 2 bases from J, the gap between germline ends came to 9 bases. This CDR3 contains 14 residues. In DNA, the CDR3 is TGTGCCAGCAGTGATGGTACAGTCACAGATACGCAGTATTTT. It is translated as CASSDGTVTDTQYF.

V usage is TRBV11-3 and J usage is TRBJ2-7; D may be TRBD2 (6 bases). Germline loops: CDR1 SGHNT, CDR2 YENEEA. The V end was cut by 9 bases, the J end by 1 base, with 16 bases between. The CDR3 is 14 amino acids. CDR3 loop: CASSPSAGSYEQYF. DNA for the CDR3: TGTGCCAGTAGCCCTAGCGCCGGATCCTACGAGCAGTACTTC. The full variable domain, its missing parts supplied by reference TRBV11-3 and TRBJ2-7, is EAGVVQSPRYKIIEKKQPVAFWCNPISGHNTLYWYLQNLGQGPELLIRYENEEAVDDSQLPKDRFSAERLKGVDSTLKIQPAELGDSAVYLCASSPSAGSYEQYFGPGTRLTVT.

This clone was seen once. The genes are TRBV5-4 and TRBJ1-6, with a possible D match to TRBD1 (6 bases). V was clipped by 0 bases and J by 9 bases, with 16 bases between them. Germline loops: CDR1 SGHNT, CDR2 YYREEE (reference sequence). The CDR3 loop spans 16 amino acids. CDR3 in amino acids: CASSLARGGWSSPLHF. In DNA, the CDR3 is TGTGCCAGCAGCTTGGCCAGAGGGGGATGGTCTTCACCCCTCCACTTT.

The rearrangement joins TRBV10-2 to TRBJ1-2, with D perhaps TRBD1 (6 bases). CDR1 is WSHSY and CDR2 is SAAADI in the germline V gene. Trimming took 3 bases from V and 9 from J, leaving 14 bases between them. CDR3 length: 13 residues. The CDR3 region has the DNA TGCGCCAGCAGTGACCACCGACAGGACCGCTACACCTTC. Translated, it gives CASSDHRQDRYTF.

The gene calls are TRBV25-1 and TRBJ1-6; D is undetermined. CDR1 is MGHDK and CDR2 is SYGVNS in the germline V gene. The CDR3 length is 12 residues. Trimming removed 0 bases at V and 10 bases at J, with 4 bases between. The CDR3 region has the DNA TGTGCCAGCAGTGAATACGGGTCACCCCTCCACTTT. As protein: CASSEYGSPLHF. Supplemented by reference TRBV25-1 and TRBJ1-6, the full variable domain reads EADIYQTPRYLVIGTGKKITLECSQTMGHDKMYWYQQDPGMELHLIHYSYGVNSTEKGDLSSESTVSRIRTEHFPLTLESARPSHTSQYLCASSEYGSPLHFGNGTRLTVT.

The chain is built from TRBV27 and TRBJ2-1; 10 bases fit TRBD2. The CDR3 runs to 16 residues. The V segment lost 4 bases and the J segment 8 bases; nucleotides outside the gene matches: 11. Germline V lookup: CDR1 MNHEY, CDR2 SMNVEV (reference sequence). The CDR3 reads CASSSLGAGGRDEQFF. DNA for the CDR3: TGTGCCAGCAGTTCCCTCGGAGCGGGGGGGCGGGATGAGCAGTTCTTC.

This chain's CDR3 is CASSLQGAPGNTIYF. The CDR3, as DNA: TGTGCCAGCAGCTTACAGGGGGCGCCTGGAAACACCATATATTTT. The chain employs TRBV7-2 and TRBJ1-3, with 8 bases aligning to TRBD1. Losses at the gene ends were 2 bases for V and 2 bases for J; bases not matched to a gene: 2. Germline-derived CDR1 and CDR2 are SGHTA and FQGNSA. The CDR3 consists of 15 residues.

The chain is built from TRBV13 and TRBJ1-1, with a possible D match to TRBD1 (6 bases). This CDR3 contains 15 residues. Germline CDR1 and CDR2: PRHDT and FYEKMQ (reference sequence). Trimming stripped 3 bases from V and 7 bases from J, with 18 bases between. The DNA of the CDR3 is TGTGCCAGCAGCTTGCAACGACAGGTAAGAGGTGAAGCTTTCTTT. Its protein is CASSLQRQVRGEAFF.

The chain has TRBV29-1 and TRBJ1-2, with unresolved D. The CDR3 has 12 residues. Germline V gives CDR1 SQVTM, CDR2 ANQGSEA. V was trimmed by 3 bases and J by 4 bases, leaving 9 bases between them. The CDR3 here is CSVDTRGYGYTF. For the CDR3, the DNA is TGCAGCGTTGACACGCGGGGCTATGGCTACACCTTC. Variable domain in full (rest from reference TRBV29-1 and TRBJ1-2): SAVISQKPSRDICQRGTSLTIQCQVDSQVTMMFWYRQQPGQSLTLIATANQGSEATYESGFVIDKFPISRPNLTFSTLTVSNMSPEDSSIYLCSVDTRGYGYTFGSGTRLTVV.

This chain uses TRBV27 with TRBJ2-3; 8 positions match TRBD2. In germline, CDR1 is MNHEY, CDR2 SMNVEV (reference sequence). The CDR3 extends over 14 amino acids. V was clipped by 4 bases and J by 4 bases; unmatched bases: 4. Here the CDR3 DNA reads TGTGCCAGCAGTTCCAGCGGGAGTGCAGATACGCAGTATTTT. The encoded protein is CASSSSGSADTQYF.

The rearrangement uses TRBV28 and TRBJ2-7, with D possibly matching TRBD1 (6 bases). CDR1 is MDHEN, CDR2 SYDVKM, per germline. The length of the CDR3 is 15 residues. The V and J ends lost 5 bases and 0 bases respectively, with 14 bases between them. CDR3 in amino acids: CASSALGQSSYEQYF. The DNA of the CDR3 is TGTGCCAGCAGTGCTTTAGGACAGAGCTCCTACGAGCAGTACTTC.

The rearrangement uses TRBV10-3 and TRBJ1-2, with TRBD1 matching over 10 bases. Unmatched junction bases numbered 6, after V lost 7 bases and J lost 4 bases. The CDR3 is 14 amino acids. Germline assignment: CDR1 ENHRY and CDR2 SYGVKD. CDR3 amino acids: CAINRDRGGYGYTF. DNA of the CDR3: TGTGCCATCAACCGGGACAGGGGAGGCTATGGCTACACCTTC.

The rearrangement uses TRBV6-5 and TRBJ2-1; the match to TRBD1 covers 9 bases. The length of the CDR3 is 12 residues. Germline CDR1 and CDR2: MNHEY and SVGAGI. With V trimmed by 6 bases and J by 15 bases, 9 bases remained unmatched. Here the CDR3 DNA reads TGTGCCAGCAGATCCCCGGGACAGGGCCTGTTCTTC. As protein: CASRSPGQGLFF.

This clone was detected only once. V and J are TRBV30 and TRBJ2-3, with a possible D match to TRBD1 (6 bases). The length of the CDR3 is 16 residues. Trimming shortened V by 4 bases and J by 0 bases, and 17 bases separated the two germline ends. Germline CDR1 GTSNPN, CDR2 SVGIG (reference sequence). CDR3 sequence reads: CAWTPGALSSTDTQYF. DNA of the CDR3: TGTGCCTGGACCCCAGGGGCCTTGTCTAGCACAGATACGCAGTATTTT.

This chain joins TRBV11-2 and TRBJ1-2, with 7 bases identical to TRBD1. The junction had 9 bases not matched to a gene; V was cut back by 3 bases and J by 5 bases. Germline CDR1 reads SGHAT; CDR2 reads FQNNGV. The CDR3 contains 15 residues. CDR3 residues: CASSLDRRGIYGYTF. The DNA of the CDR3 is TGTGCCAGCAGCTTGGACAGGAGGGGCATATATGGCTACACCTTC.

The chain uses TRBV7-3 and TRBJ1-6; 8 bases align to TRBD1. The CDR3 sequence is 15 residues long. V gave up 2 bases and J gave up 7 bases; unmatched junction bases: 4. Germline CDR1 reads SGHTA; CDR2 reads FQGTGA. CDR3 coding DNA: TGTGCCAGCAGCTTAGGGGACAGGCCAAATTCACCCCTCCACTTT. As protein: CASSLGDRPNSPLHF.

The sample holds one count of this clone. CDR3 nucleotides: TGTGCCAGCAGCCGATACCCTCCGGGTGACAGGCAAACCTACGAGCAGTACTTC. Amino acids: CASSRYPPGDRQTYEQYF. V usage is TRBV21-1 and J usage is TRBJ2-7; the tabulated D call, TRBD1, remains unverified against the DNA. TRBV21-1 represents a pseudogene. There are 18 residues in the CDR3.

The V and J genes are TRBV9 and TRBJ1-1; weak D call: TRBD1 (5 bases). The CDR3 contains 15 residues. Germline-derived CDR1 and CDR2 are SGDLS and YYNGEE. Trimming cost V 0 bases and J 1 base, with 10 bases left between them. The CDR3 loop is CASSVGEGANTEAFF. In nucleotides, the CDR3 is TGTGCCAGCAGCGTAGGGGAAGGGGCGAACACTGAAGCTTTCTTT.

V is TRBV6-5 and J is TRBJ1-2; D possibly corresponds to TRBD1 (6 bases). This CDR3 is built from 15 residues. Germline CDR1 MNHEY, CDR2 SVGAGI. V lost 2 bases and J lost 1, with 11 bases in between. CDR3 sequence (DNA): TGTGCCAGCAGTTACACCCGGACAGTTAACTATGGCTACACCTTC. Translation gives CASSYTRTVNYGYTF.

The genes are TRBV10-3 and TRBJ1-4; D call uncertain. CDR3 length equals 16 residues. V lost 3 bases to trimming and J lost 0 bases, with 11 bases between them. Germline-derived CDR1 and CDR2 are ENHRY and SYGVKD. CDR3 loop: CAISEAEGATNEKLFF. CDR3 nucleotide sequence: TGTGCCATCAGTGAAGCCGAGGGAGCAACTAATGAAAAACTGTTTTTT.

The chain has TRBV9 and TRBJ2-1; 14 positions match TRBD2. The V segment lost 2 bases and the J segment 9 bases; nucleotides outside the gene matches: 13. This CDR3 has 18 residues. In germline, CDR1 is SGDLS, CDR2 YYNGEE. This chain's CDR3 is CASSVTPGQGTSGSEQFF. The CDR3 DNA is TGTGCCAGCAGCGTTACCCCGGGACAGGGGACTAGCGGGAGTGAGCAGTTCTTC.

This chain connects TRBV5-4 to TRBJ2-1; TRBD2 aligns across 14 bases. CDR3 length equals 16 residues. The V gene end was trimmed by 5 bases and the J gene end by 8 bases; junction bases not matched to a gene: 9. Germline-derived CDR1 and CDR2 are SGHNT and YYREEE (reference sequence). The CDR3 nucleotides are TGTGCCAGCAGGGCTGGGACTAGCGGGAGCGGATATGAGCAGTTCTTC. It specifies CASRAGTSGSGYEQFF.

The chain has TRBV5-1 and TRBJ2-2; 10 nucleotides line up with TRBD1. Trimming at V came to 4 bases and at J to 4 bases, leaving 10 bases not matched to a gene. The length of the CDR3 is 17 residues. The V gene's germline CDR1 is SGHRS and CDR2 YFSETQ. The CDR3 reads CASSPTLTGGTTGELFF. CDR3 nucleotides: TGCGCCAGCAGCCCCACCCTGACAGGGGGCACCACCGGGGAGCTGTTTTTT.

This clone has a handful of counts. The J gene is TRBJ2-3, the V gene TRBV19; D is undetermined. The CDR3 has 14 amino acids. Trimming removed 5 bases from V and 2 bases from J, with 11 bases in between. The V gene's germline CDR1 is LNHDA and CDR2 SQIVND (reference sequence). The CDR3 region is CASSLASPTDTQYF. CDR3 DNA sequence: TGTGCCAGTAGTTTAGCCAGTCCCACAGATACGCAGTATTTT.

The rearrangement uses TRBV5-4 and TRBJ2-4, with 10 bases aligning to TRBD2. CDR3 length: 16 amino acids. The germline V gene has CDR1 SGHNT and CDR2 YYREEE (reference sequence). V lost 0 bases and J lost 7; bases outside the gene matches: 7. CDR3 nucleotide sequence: TGTGCCAGCAGCTTGGCAGTAGCGGGGGGAGGGAACATTCAGTACTTC. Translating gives CASSLAVAGGGNIQYF.

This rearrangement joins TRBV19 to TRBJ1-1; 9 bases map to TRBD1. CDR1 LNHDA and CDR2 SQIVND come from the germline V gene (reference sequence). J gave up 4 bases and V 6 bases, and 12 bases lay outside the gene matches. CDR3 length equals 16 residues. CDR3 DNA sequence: TGTGCCAGTAGACCCTGGGACAGGGATTTGGGCACTGAAGCTTTCTTT. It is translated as CASRPWDRDLGTEAFF.

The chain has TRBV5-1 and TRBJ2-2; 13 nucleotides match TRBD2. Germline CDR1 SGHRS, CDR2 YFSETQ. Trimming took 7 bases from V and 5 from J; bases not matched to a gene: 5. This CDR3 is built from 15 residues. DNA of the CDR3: TGCGCCAGCGAGACTAGCGGGGGGTTAACCGGGGAGCTGTTTTTT. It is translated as CASETSGGLTGELFF.

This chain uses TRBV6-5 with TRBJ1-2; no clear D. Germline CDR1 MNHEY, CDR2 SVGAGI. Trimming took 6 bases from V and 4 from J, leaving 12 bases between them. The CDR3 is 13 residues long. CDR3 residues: CASSRGRVYGYTF. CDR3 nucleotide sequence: TGTGCCAGCAGCCGCGGCCGAGTCTATGGCTACACCTTC.

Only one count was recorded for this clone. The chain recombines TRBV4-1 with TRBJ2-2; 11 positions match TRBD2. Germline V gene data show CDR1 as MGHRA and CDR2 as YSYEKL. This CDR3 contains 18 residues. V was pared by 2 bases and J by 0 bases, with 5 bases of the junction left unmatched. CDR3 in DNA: TGCGCCAGCAGCCAAAGGACTAGCGGGTCCTCGAACACCGGGGAGCTGTTTTTT. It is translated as CASSQRTSGSSNTGELFF.

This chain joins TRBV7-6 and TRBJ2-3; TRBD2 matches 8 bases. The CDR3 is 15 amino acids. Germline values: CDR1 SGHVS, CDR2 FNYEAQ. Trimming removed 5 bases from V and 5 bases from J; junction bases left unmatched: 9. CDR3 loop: CASSAQALAGDTQYF. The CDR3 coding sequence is TGTGCCAGCAGCGCGCAGGCCCTAGCGGGAGATACGCAGTATTTT.

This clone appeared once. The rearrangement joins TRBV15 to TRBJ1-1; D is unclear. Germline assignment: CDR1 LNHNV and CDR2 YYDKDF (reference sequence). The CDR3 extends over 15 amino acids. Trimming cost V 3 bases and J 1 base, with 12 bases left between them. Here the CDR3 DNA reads TGTGCCACCAGCAGGACAATCGCAGGGAACACTGAAGCTTTCTTT. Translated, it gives CATSRTIAGNTEAFF.